Listed below are T cell receptor beta chains from one sample, sequenced in a study of shared clonotypes between healthy human individuals. Measured with immunoSEQ multiplex PCR; TCRdb has only the in-frame clones, and not every one. The sample lists around 600,000 clones, 90% to 95% occurring once. The specimen was naive CD8+ T cells sorted from blood. These receptors all come from a young woman in good health. Each CDR3 is given with its conserved first and last residue. A D gene is named only where the DNA matches it firmly. A row's size may be missing; if present it is once, few, many or a size class.

V gene	J gene	D gene	clone size	CDR3 DNA	CDR3 protein
TRBV27	TRBJ2-7	.	.	TGTGCCAGCAGTCCAATGTCCCCCCCTGAGCAGTACTTC	CASSPMSPPEQYF
TRBV2	TRBJ2-3	TRBD2	.	TGTGCCAGCAGTTCGCCAGCGGGAGGGCTAGAAGATACGCAGTATTTT	CASSSPAGGLEDTQYF
TRBV27	TRBJ1-1	.	.	TGTGCCAGCAAACAAAACACTGAAGCTTTCTTT	CASKQNTEAFF
TRBV10-3	TRBJ1-1	TRBD1	.	TGTGCCATCAGTGAGACTCCCGGGGGGACAGGGAGGTTCAATGAGGGCACTGAAGCTTTCTTT	CAISETPGGTGRFNEGTEAFF
TRBV4-1	TRBJ2-7	TRBD2	.	TGCGCCAGCAGCCAAGAACGGGTGACTAGCGGCTACGAGCAGTACTTC	CASSQERVTSGYEQYF
TRBV6-5	TRBJ2-5	.	.	TGTGCCAGCAGCACCAGGGTAATAGAGACCCAGTACTTC	CASSTRVIETQYF
TRBV6-1	TRBJ2-2	.	.	TGTGCCAGCAGTACCCTAAGCGGATCCACCGGGGAGCTGTTTTTT	CASSTLSGSTGELFF
TRBV7-2	TRBJ2-1	TRBD2	.	TGTGCCAGCAGCTTAGACGCGGGGAGGGCCTACAATGAGCAGTTCTTC	CASSLDAGRAYNEQFF
TRBV29-1	TRBJ2-5	TRBD2	.	TGCAGCGTTGAAGATCGTATGGCTAGCGGAGTCCAAGAGACCCAGTACTTC	CSVEDRMASGVQETQYF
TRBV10-3	TRBJ2-7	TRBD2	once	TGTGCCATCAGTGACAAGGGACCGGGGGGGCAGTACTTC	CAISDKGPGGQYF
TRBV19	TRBJ2-3	TRBD1	.	TGTGCCAGTAGCCCGGGACAGAAATTAACAGATACGCAGTATTTT	CASSPGQKLTDTQYF
TRBV27	TRBJ2-5	TRBD2	.	TGTGCCAGCAGTTTGGCCCCTCCGGGGGTAGCGGGAGTGGGATTCCAAGAGACCCAGTACTTC	CASSLAPPGVAGVGFQETQYF
TRBV6-5	TRBJ2-7	.	.	TGTGCCAGCAGTTACTCGGTCAGCTACGAGCAGTACTTC	CASSYSVSYEQYF
TRBV10-1	TRBJ2-7	TRBD2	.	TGCGCCAGCAGTGACCCCAACGAGATAGCGGGAGACTACGAGCAGTACTTC	CASSDPNEIAGDYEQYF
TRBV11-2	TRBJ1-5	.	few	TGTGCCAGCAGCTTAGAAGTCAGGCAGCCCCAGCATTTT	CASSLEVRQPQHF
TRBV14	TRBJ2-6	TRBD1	.	TGTGCCAGCAGCCAAGGGCTGGGACAGGGGTACTCTGGGGCCAACGTCCTGACTTTC	CASSQGLGQGYSGANVLTF
TRBV13	TRBJ2-7	.	.	TGTGCCAGCAGCTCAGGCCCGGACGAGCAGTACTTC	CASSSGPDEQYF
TRBV9	TRBJ2-7	TRBD1	once	TGTGCCAGCAGCGACCCGGGACAGGGCCTCTCCTACGAGCAGTACTTC	CASSDPGQGLSYEQYF
TRBV28	TRBJ2-7	TRBD1	.	TGTGCCAGCAGTTTATTAGGGACAGGGGGCTGGGAGCAGTACTTC	CASSLLGTGGWEQYF
TRBV28	TRBJ2-7	.	.	TGTGCCAGCAGTTTCTCCTCCGGCAGCCTTACCTACGAGCAGTACTTC	CASSFSSGSLTYEQYF
TRBV6-5	TRBJ1-1	TRBD1	.	TGTGCCAGCGGACAGGGCTACGGAGCTTTCTTT	CASGQGYGAFF
TRBV7-9	TRBJ2-7	.	.	TGTGCCAGCAGCTTTACCGGGGTCTCCTACGAGCAGTACTTC	CASSFTGVSYEQYF
TRBV29-1	TRBJ2-1	TRBD2	.	TGCAGCGTTGTGGGGCGGCTAGCGGGATGGTCCTACAATGAGCAGTTCTTC	CSVVGRLAGWSYNEQFF
TRBV13	TRBJ2-1	TRBD2	.	TGTGCCAGCAGGCACGGGGGGAATGAGCAGTTCTTC	CASRHGGNEQFF
TRBV29-1	TRBJ2-1	TRBD2	.	TGCAGCCGTCGCGGGAGTAACCCCAATGAGCAGTTCTTC	CSRRGSNPNEQFF
TRBV10-3	TRBJ1-2	.	.	TGTGCCATCAGGCCACGGGGTAACTATGGCTACACCTTC	CAIRPRGNYGYTF
TRBV28	TRBJ2-5	TRBD2	.	TGTGCCAGCAGTTTATGGGGCGGGAGTTGGGAGCAGTACTTC	CASSLWGGSWEQYF
TRBV19	TRBJ2-1	.	.	TGTGCCAGTAGTATAGATCGACTGGTAAGCTCCTACAATGAGCAGTTCTTC	CASSIDRLVSSYNEQFF
TRBV11-1	TRBJ2-7	.	.	TGTGCCAGCAGCGGAGGAGGCGAGCAGTACTTC	CASSGGGEQYF
TRBV4-1	TRBJ1-5	TRBD1	.	TGCGCCAGCAGCCCCGGGACAGGGGAAGGGCAGCCCCAGCATTTT	CASSPGTGEGQPQHF
TRBV6-5	TRBJ2-7	TRBD2	.	TGTGCCAACGCGGGACTAGCGGTGACAGAAGAGCAGTACTTC	CANAGLAVTEEQYF
TRBV5-6	TRBJ2-1	.	.	TGTGCCAGCAGCTTGTCAGGGGACAATGAGCAGTTCTTC	CASSLSGDNEQFF
TRBV19	TRBJ2-7	.	.	TGTGCCAGTAGTTCGGGGGACGGGTCCTACGAGCAGTACTTC	CASSSGDGSYEQYF
TRBV27	TRBJ2-5	.	.	TGTGCCAGCAGTTTATTTGGACAGCGCCAAGAGACCCAGTACTTC	CASSLFGQRQETQYF
TRBV27	TRBJ2-5	TRBD2	once	TGTGCCAGCAGTCCCTGGACTAGCGGGAGAGGGACCCAGTACTTC	CASSPWTSGRGTQYF